The text below deals with one T cell receptor beta chain. Only in-frame clones appear in the TCRdb table, and some are missing; sequencing was by immunoSEQ multiplex PCR. The sample contains fewer than 45,000 clones, approximately 91% of which appear only once. These data are taken from a study of blood T cell repertoires in COVID-19. CDR1 SGDLS and CDR2 YYNGEE come from the germline V gene. V shed 4 bases, J shed 5 bases, and the junction held 6 bases outside the gene matches. There are 15 residues in the CDR3. This sequence joins TRBV9 and TRBJ2-1, with TRBD2 matching 10 bases. The sequence was collected from a man aged 55 to 70 with active or convalescent COVID-19. Sequenced input: peripheral blood. The CDR3 DNA reads as TGTGCCAGCAGCCTAGCGGGAGTAGGGAACAATGAGCAGTTCTTC. Its protein product is CASSLAGVGNNEQFF. The variable domain in full, with the rest retrieved from reference TRBV9 and TRBJ2-1, is DSGVTQTPKHLITATGQRVTLRCSPRSGDLSVYWYQQSLDQGLQFLIQYYNGEERAKGNILERFSAQQFPDLHSELNLSSLELGDSALYFCASSLAGVGNNEQFFGPGTRLTVL.